The subject of this entry is one TCR beta chain. Its cognate antigen is unknown. The data are from a study of T cells in narcolepsy. Overall study findings and caveats: Same-patient CSF and blood CD4+ T cell clonotypes included HCRT-specific and TRIB2-specific autoreactive ones. Reportedly, autoreactive clonotypes were serially detected in patients' blood but not controls'.

Here immunoSEQ multiplex PCR was the method, and the copy in TCRdb shows in-frame clones only, minus some. The table lists fewer than 30,000 clones, more than 75% of them singletons. This TCR was sampled from a human donor with narcolepsy. Sequences were obtained from CD45RA- memory CD4+ T cells from PBMCs.

CDR3 nucleotide sequence: TGTGCCAGCAGAACCAGTTGGGACAGGGGCTACGAGCAGTACTTC. Amino acid sequence: CASRTSWDRGYEQYF. The chain has TRBV6-5 and TRBJ2-7; 10 nucleotides line up with TRBD1. The germline CDR1 and CDR2 sequences are MNHEY and SVGAGI. With V trimmed by 6 bases and J by 3 bases, 8 bases remained unmatched. The CDR3 is made up of 15 amino acids.